This is a list of T cell receptor beta chains from one sample in a study of cytomegalovirus exposure and HLA in healthy donors. TCRdb's table, derived via immunoSEQ multiplex PCR, lists solely in-frame clones and lacks some. The sample yields 90,000 to 120,000 clones, over 70% seen once. What was sequenced was PBMCs. These receptors all stem from a man between 25 and 39 years old in good health and CMV-seronegative. Both conserved end residues are part of each CDR3. D genes are given only for firm matches. For some rows the clone size is stated as once, few or many, or as a class when expanded; others skip it.

j_gene,v_gene,abundance,d_gene,CDR3aa,CDR3nt
TRBJ2-7,TRBV9,-,-,CASSALGTYSYEQYF,TGTGCCAGCAGCGCTTTGGGGACTTACTCCTACGAGCAGTACTTC
TRBJ2-5,TRBV19,-,-,CASSIGQERTQYF,TGTGCCAGTAGTATTGGGCAGGAACGGACCCAGTACTTC
TRBJ1-2,TRBV19,-,-,CAGRTAGAYGYTF,TGTGCCGGAAGGACAGCGGGGGCCTATGGCTACACCTTC
TRBJ1-5,TRBV7-2,-,-,CASSLGAWNQPQHF,TGTGCCAGCAGCTTGGGGGCTTGGAATCAGCCCCAGCATTTT
TRBJ1-1,TRBV9,-,TRBD1,CASSFGQGRTNTEAFF,TGTGCCAGCAGCTTCGGACAGGGGAGGACGAACACTGAAGCTTTCTTT
TRBJ2-2,TRBV6-5,-,-,CASSYVHRSDGELFF,TGTGCCAGCAGTTACGTCCACAGGTCGGACGGGGAGCTGTTTTTT
TRBJ2-1,TRBV5-1,-,TRBD1,CASSLAGQGSSYNEQFF,TGCGCCAGCAGCCTTGCTGGACAGGGTAGCTCCTACAATGAGCAGTTCTTC
TRBJ2-1,TRBV19,-,-,CASSTMKNNEQFF,TGTGCCAGTAGTACTATGAAGAACAATGAGCAGTTCTTC
TRBJ2-1,TRBV27,-,-,CASSFPGGEQFF,TGTGCCAGCAGTTTTCCGGGGGGCGAGCAGTTCTTC
TRBJ1-2,TRBV28,-,-,CASRSTPVVSGYTF,TGTGCCAGCAGGTCCACCCCAGTGGTCTCGGGCTACACCTTC
TRBJ2-7,TRBV19,-,TRBD2,CASSWGLAQHEQYF,TGTGCCAGTAGCTGGGGACTAGCACAGCACGAGCAGTACTTC
TRBJ1-5,TRBV6-1,once,-,CASSYFNQPQHF,TGTGCCAGCAGTTATTTTAATCAGCCCCAGCATTTT
TRBJ2-7,TRBV19,-,TRBD1,CASSLRTGDEQYF,TGTGCCAGTAGTCTCCGGACAGGGGACGAGCAGTACTTC
TRBJ2-7,TRBV15,once,-,CATSARRGGYEQYF,TGTGCCACCAGCGCAAGAAGAGGGGGCTACGAGCAGTACTTC
TRBJ1-1,TRBV30,few,-,CAWSVDRTRQSPEAFF,TGTGCCTGGAGTGTGGATCGGACAAGACAATCCCCTGAAGCTTTCTTT
TRBJ1-3,TRBV2,few,TRBD1,CASRNDRAGNTIYF,TGTGCCAGCAGGAACGACAGGGCTGGAAACACCATATATTTT
TRBJ2-7,TRBV7-6,-,-,CASSQGGDEQYF,TGTGCCAGCAGCCAAGGGGGTGACGAGCAGTACTTC
TRBJ2-5,TRBV10-3,-,-,CTISDAGGRTGETQYF,TGTACCATCAGTGACGCCGGGGGGCGGACCGGGGAGACCCAGTACTTC
TRBJ2-1,TRBV30,-,TRBD2,CAWSAGTSPSSYNEQFF,TGTGCCTGGAGCGCTGGGACTAGCCCGAGCTCCTACAATGAGCAGTTCTTC
TRBJ2-5,TRBV5-1,-,TRBD1,CASSGGTGFWTQYF,TGCGCCAGCAGCGGCGGGACAGGGTTTTGGACCCAGTACTTC
TRBJ1-2,TRBV20-1,-,-,CSVWGVSGYTF,TGCAGTGTTTGGGGGGTGAGTGGCTACACCTTC
TRBJ2-7,TRBV6-1,-,TRBD1,CASSVTTGGGGEQYF,TGTGCCAGCAGTGTCACGACAGGGGGAGGGGGCGAGCAGTACTTC
TRBJ2-7,TRBV18,-,-,CASSPSSASSYEQYF,TGTGCCAGCTCACCATCTAGCGCGTCCTCCTACGAGCAGTACTTC
TRBJ2-3,TRBV7-9,-,TRBD1,CASSFTGGEDTQYF,TGTGCCAGCAGCTTCACAGGGGGCGAGGATACGCAGTATTTT
TRBJ2-1,TRBV14,-,TRBD2,CASSQLEASGRNEQFF,TGTGCCAGCAGCCAACTGGAGGCTAGCGGGAGAAATGAGCAGTTCTTC
TRBJ2-3,TRBV4-1,few,-,CASSQAGWDTQYF,TGCGCCAGCAGCCAAGCGGGTTGGGATACGCAGTATTTT
TRBJ1-2,TRBV7-9,-,-,CASSSTVNYGYTF,TGTGCCAGCAGCTCGACAGTGAACTATGGCTACACCTTC
TRBJ1-1,TRBV6-5,-,-,CASRAGSGGNTEAFF,TGTGCCAGCAGAGCCGGGTCGGGGGGCAATACTGAAGCTTTCTTT
TRBJ1-2,TRBV18,-,TRBD1,CASSPLDRGGYTF,TGTGCCAGCTCACCTTTGGACAGGGGTGGCTACACCTTC
TRBJ1-2,TRBV10-2,-,TRBD1,CASSESGQDRGYTF,TGCGCCAGCAGTGAGTCGGGACAGGATCGAGGCTACACCTTC
TRBJ1-2,TRBV9,-,-,CASSPRQSYLYGYTF,TGTGCCAGCAGCCCCAGGCAGTCCTATCTTTATGGCTACACCTTC
TRBJ2-7,TRBV5-1,-,-,CASSADLGLYEQYF,TGCGCCAGCAGCGCCGACTTGGGGCTCTACGAGCAGTACTTC
TRBJ1-5,TRBV6-1,-,-,CASKLFHSNQPQHF,TGTGCCAGCAAACTCTTCCATAGCAATCAGCCCCAGCATTTT
TRBJ1-6,TRBV30,-,-,CAWTRADNSPLHF,TGTGCCTGGACTAGAGCCGATAATTCACCCCTCCACTTT
TRBJ1-1,TRBV6-5,-,-,CASSYSISVTEAFF,TGTGCCAGCAGTTACTCCATTAGTGTTACTGAAGCTTTCTTT
TRBJ2-5,TRBV5-1,-,-,CASSSGHPGETQYF,TGCGCCAGCAGCTCGGGACACCCCGGGGAGACCCAGTACTTC
TRBJ1-1,TRBV13,-,-,CASSLERGNTEAFF,TGTGCCAGCAGCTTGGAAAGGGGGAACACTGAAGCTTTCTTT